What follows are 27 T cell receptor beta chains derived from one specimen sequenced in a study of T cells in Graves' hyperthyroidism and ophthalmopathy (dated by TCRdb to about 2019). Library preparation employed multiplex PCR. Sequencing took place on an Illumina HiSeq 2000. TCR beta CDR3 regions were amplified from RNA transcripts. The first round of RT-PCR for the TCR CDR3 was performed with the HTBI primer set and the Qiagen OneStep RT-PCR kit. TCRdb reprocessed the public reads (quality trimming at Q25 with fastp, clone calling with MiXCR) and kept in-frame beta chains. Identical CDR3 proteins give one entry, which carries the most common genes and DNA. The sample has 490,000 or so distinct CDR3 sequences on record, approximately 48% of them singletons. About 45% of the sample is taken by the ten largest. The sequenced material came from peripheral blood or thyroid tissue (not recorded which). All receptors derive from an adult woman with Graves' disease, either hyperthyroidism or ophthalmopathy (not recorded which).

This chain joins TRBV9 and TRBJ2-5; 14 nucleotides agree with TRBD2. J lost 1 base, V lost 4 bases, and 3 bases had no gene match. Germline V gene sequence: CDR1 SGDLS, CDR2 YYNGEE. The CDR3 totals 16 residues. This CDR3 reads CASSSGTSGGQETQYF. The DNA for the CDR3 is TGTGCCAGCAGCTCCGGGACTAGCGGGGGCCAAGAGACCCAGTACTTC. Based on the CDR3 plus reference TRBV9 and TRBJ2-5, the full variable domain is DSGVTQTPKHLITATGQRVTLRCSPRSGDLSVYWYQQSLDQGLQFLIQYYNGEERAKGNILERFSAQQFPDLHSELNLSSLELGDSALYFCASSSGTSGGQETQYFGPGTRLLVL.

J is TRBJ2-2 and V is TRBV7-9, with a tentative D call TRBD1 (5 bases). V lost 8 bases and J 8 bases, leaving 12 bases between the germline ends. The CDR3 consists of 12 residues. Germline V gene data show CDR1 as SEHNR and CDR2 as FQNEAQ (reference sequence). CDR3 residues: CASLAGIGELFF. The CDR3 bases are TGTGCCAGCTTGGCAGGGATAGGGGAGCTGTTTTTT.

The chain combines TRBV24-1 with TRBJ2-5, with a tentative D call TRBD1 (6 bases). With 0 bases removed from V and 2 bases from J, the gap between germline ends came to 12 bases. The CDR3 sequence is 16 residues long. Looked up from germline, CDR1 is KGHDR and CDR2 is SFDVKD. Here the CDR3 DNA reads TGTGCCACCAGTGATTTGCTCCCACAGGGACAAGAGACCCAGTACTTC. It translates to CATSDLLPQGQETQYF.

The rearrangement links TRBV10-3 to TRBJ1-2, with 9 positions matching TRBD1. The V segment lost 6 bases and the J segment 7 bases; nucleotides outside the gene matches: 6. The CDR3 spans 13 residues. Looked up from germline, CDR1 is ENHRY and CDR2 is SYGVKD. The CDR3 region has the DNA TGTGCCATCAGCGCTGGGGACAGGGCTGGCTACACCTTC. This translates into CAISAGDRAGYTF.

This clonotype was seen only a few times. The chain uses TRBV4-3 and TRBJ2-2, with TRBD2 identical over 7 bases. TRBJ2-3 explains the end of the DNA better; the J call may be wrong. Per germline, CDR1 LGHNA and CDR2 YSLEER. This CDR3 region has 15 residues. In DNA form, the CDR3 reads TGCGCCAGCAGCCAAGATGGGGAGGGGTTAGATACGCAGTATTTT. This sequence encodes CASSQDGEGLDTQYF.

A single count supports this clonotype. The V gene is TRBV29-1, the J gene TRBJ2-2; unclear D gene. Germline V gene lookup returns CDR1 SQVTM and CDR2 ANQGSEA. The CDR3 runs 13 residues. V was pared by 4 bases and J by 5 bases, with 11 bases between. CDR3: CSVGRLLTGELFF. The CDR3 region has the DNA TGCAGCGTTGGAAGGCTCTTAACCGGGGAGCTGTTTTTT.

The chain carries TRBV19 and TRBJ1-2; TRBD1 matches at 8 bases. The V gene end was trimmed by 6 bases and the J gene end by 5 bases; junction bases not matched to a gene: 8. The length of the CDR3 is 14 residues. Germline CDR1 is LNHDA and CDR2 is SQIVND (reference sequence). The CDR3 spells CASRTTGDEYGYTF. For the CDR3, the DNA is TGTGCCAGTAGGACGACAGGGGACGAATATGGCTACACCTTC.

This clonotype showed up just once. The CDR3 spells CASSQNEGFGYGYTF. DNA of the CDR3: TGTGCCAGCAGCCAGAATGAGGGTTTTGGCTATGGCTACACCTTC. The chain employs TRBV3-1 and TRBJ1-2; the D is unclear. Germline lookup yields CDR1 LGHDT and CDR2 YNNKEL (reference sequence). V was cut by 3 bases and J by 4 bases, with 15 bases left in between. This CDR3 has 15 amino acids.

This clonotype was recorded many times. Here the CDR3 reads CASSINEKLFF. The CDR3 coding sequence is TGTGCCAGCAGTATCAATGAAAAACTGTTTTTT. The genes are TRBV6-1 and TRBJ1-4, with D unclear. Germline-derived CDR1 and CDR2 are MNHNS and SASEGT. Deletions cut 5 bases from V and 5 bases from J, with 3 bases between. CDR3 size: 11 residues.

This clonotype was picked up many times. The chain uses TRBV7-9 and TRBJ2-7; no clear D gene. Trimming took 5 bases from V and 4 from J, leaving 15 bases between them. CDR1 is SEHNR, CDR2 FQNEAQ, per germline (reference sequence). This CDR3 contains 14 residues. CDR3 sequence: CASSPTRAGYEQYF. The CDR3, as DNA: TGTGCCAGCAGCCCTACCCGTGCTGGGTACGAGCAGTACTTC.

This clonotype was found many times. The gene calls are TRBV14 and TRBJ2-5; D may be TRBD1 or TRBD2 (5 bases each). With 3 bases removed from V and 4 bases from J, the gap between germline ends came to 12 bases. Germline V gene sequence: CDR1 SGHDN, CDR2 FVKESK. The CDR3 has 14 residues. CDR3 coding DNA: TGTGCCAGCAGCCACCCCGGGGCCGCAGAGACCCAGTACTTC. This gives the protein CASSHPGAAETQYF. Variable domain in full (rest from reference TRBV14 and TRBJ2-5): EAGVTQFPSHSVIEKGQTVTLRCDPISGHDNLYWYRRVMGKEIKFLLHFVKESKQDESGMPNNRFLAERTGGTYSTLKVQPAELEDSGVYFCASSHPGAAETQYFGPGTRLLVL.

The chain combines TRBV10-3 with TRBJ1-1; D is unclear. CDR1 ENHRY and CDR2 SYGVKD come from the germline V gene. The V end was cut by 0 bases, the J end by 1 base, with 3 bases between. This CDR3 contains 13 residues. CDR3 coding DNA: TGTGCCATCAGTGAGTCGTCGAACACTGAAGCTTTCTTT. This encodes CAISESSNTEAFF.

CDR3 amino acids: CASSRNRGPQETQYF. CDR3 nucleotides: TGCGCCAGCAGCCGAAACCGGGGACCCCAAGAGACCCAGTACTTC. V and J are TRBV4-1 and TRBJ2-5; D could derive from TRBD1 or TRBD2 (5 bases each). V lost 4 bases to trimming and J lost 1 base, with 13 bases between them. In germline, CDR1 is MGHRA, CDR2 YSYEKL. The CDR3 is 15 residues long.

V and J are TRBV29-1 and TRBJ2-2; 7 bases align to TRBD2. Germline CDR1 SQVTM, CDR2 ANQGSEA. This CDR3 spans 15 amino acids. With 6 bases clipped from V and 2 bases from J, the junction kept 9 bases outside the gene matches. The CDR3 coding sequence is TGCAGCGTGGACCTTAGCGGGTCTAACACCGGGGAGCTGTTTTTT. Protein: CSVDLSGSNTGELFF.

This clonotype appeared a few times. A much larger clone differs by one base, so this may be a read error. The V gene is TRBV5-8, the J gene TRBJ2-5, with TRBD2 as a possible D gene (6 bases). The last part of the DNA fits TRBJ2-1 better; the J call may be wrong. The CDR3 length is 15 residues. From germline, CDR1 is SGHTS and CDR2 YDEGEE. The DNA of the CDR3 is TGTGCCAGCAGCTCTGCGGGACGGAAGTCGGAGACCCAGTTCTTC. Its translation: CASSSAGRKSETQFF.

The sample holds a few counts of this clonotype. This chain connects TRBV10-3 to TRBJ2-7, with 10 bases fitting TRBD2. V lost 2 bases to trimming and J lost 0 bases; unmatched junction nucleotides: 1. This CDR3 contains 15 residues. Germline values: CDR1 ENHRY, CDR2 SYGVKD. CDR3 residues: CAISEGTSASYEQYF. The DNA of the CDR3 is TGTGCCATCAGTGAGGGGACTAGCGCCTCCTACGAGCAGTACTTC.

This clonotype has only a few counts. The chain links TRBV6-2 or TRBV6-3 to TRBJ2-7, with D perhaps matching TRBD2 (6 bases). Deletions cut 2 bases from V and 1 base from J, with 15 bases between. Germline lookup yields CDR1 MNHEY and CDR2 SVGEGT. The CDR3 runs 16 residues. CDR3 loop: CASSYDRDWSSYEQYF. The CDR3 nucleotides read TGTGCCAGCAGTTACGACCGGGACTGGAGTTCCTACGAGCAGTACTTC.

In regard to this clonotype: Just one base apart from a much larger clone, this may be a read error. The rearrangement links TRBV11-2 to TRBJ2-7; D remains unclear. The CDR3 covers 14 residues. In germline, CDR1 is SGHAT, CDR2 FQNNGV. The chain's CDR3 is CANSQDKGVYEQYF. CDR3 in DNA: TGCGCCAACAGCCAAGATAAAGGTGTCTACGAGCAGTACTTC.

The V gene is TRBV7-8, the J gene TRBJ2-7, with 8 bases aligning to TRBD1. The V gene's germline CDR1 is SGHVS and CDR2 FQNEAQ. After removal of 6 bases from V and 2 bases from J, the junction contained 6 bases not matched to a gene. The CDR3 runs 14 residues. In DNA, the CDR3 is TGTGCCAGCAGAGCACAGGGGGGCCCCTACGAGCAGTACTTC. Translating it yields CASRAQGGPYEQYF.

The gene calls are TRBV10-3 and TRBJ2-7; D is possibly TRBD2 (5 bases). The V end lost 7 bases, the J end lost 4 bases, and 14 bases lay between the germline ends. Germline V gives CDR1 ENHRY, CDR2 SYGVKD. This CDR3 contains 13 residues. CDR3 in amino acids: CAITPGTVYEQYF. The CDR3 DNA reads TGTGCCATCACCCCGGGAACAGTGTACGAGCAGTACTTC.

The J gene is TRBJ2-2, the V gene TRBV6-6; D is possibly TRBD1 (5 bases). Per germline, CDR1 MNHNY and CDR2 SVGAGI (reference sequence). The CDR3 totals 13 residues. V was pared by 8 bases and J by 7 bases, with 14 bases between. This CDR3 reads CASGDSLDGELFF. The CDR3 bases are TGTGCCAGCGGAGACAGTCTCGACGGGGAGCTGTTTTTT.

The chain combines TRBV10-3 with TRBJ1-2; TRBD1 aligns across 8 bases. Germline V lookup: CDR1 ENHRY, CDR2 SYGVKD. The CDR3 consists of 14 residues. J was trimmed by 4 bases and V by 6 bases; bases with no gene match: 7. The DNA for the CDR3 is TGTGCCATCAGAAGGACAGGGAGTAGCTATGGCTACACCTTC. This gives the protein CAIRRTGSSYGYTF.

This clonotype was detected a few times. Written as DNA, the CDR3 is TGTGCCAGCAGTTTTGGACTAGCAACCGCCGAAGAGACCCAGTACTTC. Translated, it gives CASSFGLATAEETQYF. The chain joins TRBV28 to TRBJ2-5; 8 bases fit TRBD2. With 3 bases clipped from V and 3 bases from J, the junction kept 9 bases outside the gene matches. CDR3 length: 16 residues. Germline V gene sequence: CDR1 MDHEN, CDR2 SYDVKM.

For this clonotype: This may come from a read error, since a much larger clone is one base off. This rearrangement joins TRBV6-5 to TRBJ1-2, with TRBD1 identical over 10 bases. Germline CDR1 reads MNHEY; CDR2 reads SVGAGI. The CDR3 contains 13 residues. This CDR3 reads CASSEARGQGILF. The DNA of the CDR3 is TGTGCCAGCAGTGAAGCGAGGGGACAGGGGATCCTCTTC.

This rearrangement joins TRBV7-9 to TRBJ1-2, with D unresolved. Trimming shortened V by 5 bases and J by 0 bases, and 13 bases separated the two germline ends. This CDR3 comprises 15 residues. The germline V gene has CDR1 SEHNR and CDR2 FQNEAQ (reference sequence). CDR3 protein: CASSRPGKANYGYTF. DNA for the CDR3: TGTGCCAGCAGCCGACCCGGCAAAGCTAACTATGGCTACACCTTC.

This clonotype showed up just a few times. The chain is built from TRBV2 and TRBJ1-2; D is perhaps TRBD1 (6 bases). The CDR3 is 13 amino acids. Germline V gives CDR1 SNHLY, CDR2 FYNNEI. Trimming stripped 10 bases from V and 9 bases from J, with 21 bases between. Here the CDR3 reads CATTPSRGYRYTF. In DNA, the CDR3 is TGTGCCACCACACCCTCCAGGGGTTATCGCTACACCTTC.

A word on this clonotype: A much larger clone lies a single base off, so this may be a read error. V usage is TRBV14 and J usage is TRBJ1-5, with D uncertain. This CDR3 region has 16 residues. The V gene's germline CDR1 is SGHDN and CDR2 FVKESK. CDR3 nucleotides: TGTGCCAGCAGCCCTAGCCCCTTAGGTTCTAATCAGCCCCGGCATTTT. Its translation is CASSPSPLGSNQPRHF.